These 23 T cell receptor beta chains came from one sample sequenced in a study of OX40 agonist ivuxolimab in advanced cancers. The data were produced by immunoSEQ multiplex PCR, yet TCRdb's version contains in-frame clones alone and is incomplete. The sample lists approximately 62,000 clones, nearly 90% seen once, with 12% in the top ten. Here the sequenced sample was CD4+ or CD8+ T cells sorted from blood, taken in a trial of the OX40 agonist ivuxolimab. The receptors stem from an adult with an advanced solid tumor such as melanoma, head and neck, liver or kidney cancer.

The rearrangement uses TRBV10-1 and TRBJ1-5; no firm D call. V shed 6 bases and J shed 6 bases, with 6 bases lying between them. The CDR3 sequence is 11 residues long. Germline V gene lookup returns CDR1 WNHNN and CDR2 SYGVQD (reference sequence). CDR3 in amino acids: CASRRSQPQHF. The CDR3 DNA reads TGCGCCAGCAGAAGGAGTCAGCCCCAGCATTTT.

The chain joins TRBV6-5 to TRBJ1-1, with 8 bases aligning to TRBD1. Germline loops: CDR1 MNHEY, CDR2 SVGAGI. V dropped 6 bases and J dropped 4; count of bases not matched to a gene: 7. The CDR3 consists of 14 residues. The CDR3 protein is CASRQGAPGTEAFF. The CDR3 region has the DNA TGTGCCAGCAGGCAGGGGGCGCCGGGCACTGAAGCTTTCTTT.

The rearrangement joins TRBV9 to TRBJ2-6; TRBD2 agrees at 9 bases. CDR3 length: 18 amino acids. The trim removed 2 bases at V and 0 bases at J, leaving 6 bases unmatched. CDR1 and CDR2 from the germline V gene are SGDLS and YYNGEE. This chain's CDR3 is CASSVSGRPSSGANVLTF. CDR3 coding DNA: TGTGCCAGCAGCGTTAGCGGGAGACCCTCCTCTGGGGCCAACGTCCTGACTTTC.

The chain is built from TRBV10-2 and TRBJ2-7; D is unclear. V was cut by 0 bases and J by 1 base, with 10 bases left in between. CDR3 length: 15 residues. Germline CDR1 and CDR2: WSHSY and SAAADI. The CDR3 region is CASSESMSVSYEQYF. For the CDR3, the DNA is TGCGCCAGCAGTGAGTCGATGAGCGTTTCCTACGAGCAGTACTTC.

V and J are TRBV5-1 and TRBJ2-1; D gene unclear. Trimming removed 4 bases from V and 7 bases from J, with 6 bases in between. Germline V gene sequence: CDR1 SGHRS, CDR2 YFSETQ. The CDR3 has 11 amino acids. CDR3 nucleotides: TGCGCCAGCAGCCAAGGAAATGAGCAGTTCTTC. It specifies CASSQGNEQFF.

The gene calls are TRBV6-6 and TRBJ2-2, with D unclear. V dropped 5 bases and J dropped 0 bases, with 10 bases sitting between them. CDR1 and CDR2 (germline): MNHNY, SVGAGI (reference sequence). The CDR3 is 15 amino acids. This chain's CDR3 is CASSPREPNTGELFF. CDR3 nucleotides: TGTGCCAGCAGTCCCCGTGAACCGAACACCGGGGAGCTGTTTTTT.

This sequence joins TRBV19 and TRBJ2-3; TRBD2 matches 9 bases. The V and J ends lost 7 bases and 3 bases, in that order; junction bases with no gene match: 8. This CDR3 has 15 amino acids. Germline CDR1 LNHDA, CDR2 SQIVND (reference sequence). CDR3 region: CASTRTSVKTDTQYF. The DNA of the CDR3 is TGTGCCAGTACCCGGACTAGCGTAAAGACAGATACGCAGTATTTT.

The chain employs TRBV7-9 and TRBJ1-3, with D uncertain. The ends were cut back, 0 bases at V and 0 bases at J, with 6 bases in the middle. Germline values: CDR1 SEHNR, CDR2 FQNEAQ (reference sequence). The CDR3 spans 15 residues. The CDR3 DNA is TGTGCCAGCAGCTTAGCGGTCCTCTCTGGAAACACCATATATTTT. This sequence encodes CASSLAVLSGNTIYF.

V and J are TRBV7-8 and TRBJ2-1; perhaps TRBD2 as D (5 bases). This CDR3 region has 14 residues. V gave up 4 bases and J gave up 4 bases, with 11 bases separating them. Looked up from germline, CDR1 is SGHVS and CDR2 is FQNEAQ. CDR3: CASSSRTLYNEQFF. CDR3 in DNA: TGTGCCAGCAGCTCAAGGACTTTGTACAATGAGCAGTTCTTC.

The chain is built from TRBV7-6 and TRBJ2-3, with D possibly being TRBD1 or TRBD2 (5 bases each). Trimming took 6 bases from V and 7 from J, leaving 14 bases between them. This CDR3 comprises 13 residues. Germline CDR1 is SGHVS and CDR2 is FNYEAQ. This CDR3 is CASSPTEGHTQYF. The CDR3 region has the DNA TGTGCCAGCAGTCCCACCGAGGGACATACGCAGTATTTT.

The rearrangement links TRBV6-4 to TRBJ2-7, with D tentatively TRBD1 or TRBD2 (5 bases each). This CDR3 is built from 15 residues. Germline values: CDR1 MRHNA, CDR2 SNTAGT. Deletions cut 6 bases from V and 0 bases from J, with 15 bases between. The CDR3 sequence: CASSEEGTSSYEQYF. For the CDR3, the DNA is TGTGCCAGCAGCGAAGAAGGGACGAGCTCCTACGAGCAGTACTTC.

In this sample, this clone turned up once. The V and J genes are TRBV27 and TRBJ2-2; 9 bases line up with TRBD1. V lost 8 bases, J lost 7 bases, and 11 bases stayed unmatched. This CDR3 contains 15 residues. Germline loops: CDR1 MNHEY, CDR2 SMNVEV (reference sequence). CDR3 sequence: CASSKQGAADGELFF. The CDR3 DNA reads as TGTGCCAGCTCAAAACAGGGGGCAGCCGACGGGGAGCTGTTTTTT.

The chain joins TRBV2 to TRBJ2-5, with 11 bases aligning to TRBD2. The germline gives CDR1 SNHLY, CDR2 FYNNEI. The CDR3 runs to 13 residues. Trimming removed 6 bases from V and 8 bases from J; junction bases left unmatched: 5. The CDR3 sequence is CASSVTSGRTQYF. CDR3 in DNA: TGTGCCAGCAGCGTAACTAGCGGGAGAACCCAGTACTTC. The full variable domain, with the rest looked up from reference TRBV2 and TRBJ2-5, is EPEVTQTPSHQVTQMGQEVILRCVPISNHLYFYWYRQILGQKVEFLVSFYNNEISEKSEIFDDQFSVERPDGSNFTLKIRSTKLEDSAMYFCASSVTSGRTQYFGPGTRLLVL.

As concerns this clone: The junction departs from germline at one end; a sequencing error may be responsible. This chain uses TRBV7-7 with TRBJ2-1, with D unresolved. The CDR3 is made up of 17 amino acids. The germline CDR1 and CDR2 sequences are SSHAT and FNYEAQ (reference sequence). CDR3 residues: CASSPLVGGTVLNEQFF. The DNA of the CDR3 is TGTGCTAGCAGCCCCCTGGTTGGCGGAACGGTTCTCAATGAGCAGTTCTTC. The entire variable domain, with the rest obtained from reference TRBV7-7 and TRBJ2-1, is as follows: GAGVSQSPRYKVTKRGQDVTLRCDPISSHATLYWYQQALGQGPEFLTYFNYEAQPDKSGLPSDRFSAERPEGSISTLTIQRTEQRDSAMYRCASSPLVGGTVLNEQFFGPGTRLTVL.

This chain joins TRBV28 and TRBJ2-5, with TRBD1 identical over 7 bases. Germline V gene sequence: CDR1 MDHEN, CDR2 SYDVKM. V dropped 3 bases and J dropped 13; count of bases not matched to a gene: 14. The CDR3 has 14 amino acids. The CDR3 sequence is CASSFGTRGTELYF. In DNA form, the CDR3 reads TGTGCCAGCAGTTTTGGAACCCGTGGGACAGAGTTGTACTTC.

The chain employs TRBV9 and TRBJ2-1, with D possibly matching TRBD2 (5 bases). Between the trimmed V and J ends, which lost 0 bases and 0 bases, there was a span of 7 bases. The V gene's germline CDR1 is SGDLS and CDR2 YYNGEE. The CDR3 extends over 15 amino acids. The CDR3 bases are TGTGCCAGCAGCGTAGGAACTAGCTCCTACAATGAGCAGTTCTTC. This gives the protein CASSVGTSSYNEQFF.

In the case of this clone: The junction departs from the called germline gene at one end, perhaps through a read error. This rearrangement joins TRBV7-9 to TRBJ1-1; D not resolved. The CDR3 extends over 12 amino acids. Germline assignment: CDR1 SEHNR and CDR2 FQNEAQ (reference sequence). CDR3 in DNA: TGCTCTATTGGGGAAGGAGGAACTGAAGCTTTCTTT. This encodes CSIGEGGTEAFF.

To note about this clone: The sample carries other DNA sequences with the same CDR3. The V call is TRBV14, the J call TRBJ1-1; no clear D. The germline V and J ends were trimmed by 4 bases and 4 bases, with 10 bases remaining between them. This CDR3 spans 13 amino acids. The germline V gene has CDR1 SGHDN and CDR2 FVKESK. DNA of the CDR3: TGTGCCAGCAGCCCGTCCTCGGGCACTGAAGCTTTCTTT. As protein: CASSPSSGTEAFF.

This clone was seen only once. The gene calls are TRBV19 and TRBJ2-5; 8 bases align to TRBD2. Germline loops: CDR1 LNHDA, CDR2 SQIVND (reference sequence). This CDR3 region has 14 residues. V lost 3 bases to trimming and J lost 4 bases; unmatched junction nucleotides: 4. CDR3 nucleotides: TGTGCCAGTAGTATCCGGGAGGGGAGAGAGACCCAGTACTTC. This codes for CASSIREGRETQYF.

This clone was observed a few times. The chain carries TRBV7-9 and TRBJ1-1, with 9 bases lining up with TRBD1. The length of the CDR3 is 14 residues. In germline, CDR1 is SEHNR, CDR2 FQNEAQ (reference sequence). After removal of 1 base from V and 3 bases from J, the junction contained 0 bases not matched to a gene. The CDR3 DNA reads as TGTGCCAGCAGCTTAGGACAGGGGGACACTGAAGCTTTCTTT. Its protein product is CASSLGQGDTEAFF.

This clone was seen just once. The CDR3 DNA reads as TGTGCCAGCAGCCCCGGGCACTCCTACGAGCAGTACTTC. Amino acid sequence: CASSPGHSYEQYF. The chain links TRBV11-3 to TRBJ2-7, with unresolved D. Germline values: CDR1 SGHNT, CDR2 YENEEA. Deletions cut 5 bases from V and 0 bases from J, with 8 bases between. The CDR3 spans 13 residues.

CDR3 nucleotides: TGTGCCAGCAGCTTAGGCTTGCGGGAGTGGGTCGGGGAGCTGTTTTTT. It codes for CASSLGLREWVGELFF. This chain uses TRBV7-8 with TRBJ2-2; 7 positions match TRBD2. V trimming: 1 base; J trimming: 7 bases; junction bases outside the gene matches: 9. The CDR3 spans 16 residues. Germline lookup yields CDR1 SGHVS and CDR2 FQNEAQ.

J is TRBJ1-2 and V is TRBV27, with 8 bases matching TRBD1. The CDR3 loop spans 13 amino acids. With 2 bases clipped from V and 4 bases from J, the junction kept 0 bases outside the gene matches. Looked up from germline, CDR1 is MNHEY and CDR2 is SMNVEV (reference sequence). In DNA form, the CDR3 reads TGTGCCAGCAGTTTAGGACAGGGCTATGGCTACACCTTC. Residues: CASSLGQGYGYTF.